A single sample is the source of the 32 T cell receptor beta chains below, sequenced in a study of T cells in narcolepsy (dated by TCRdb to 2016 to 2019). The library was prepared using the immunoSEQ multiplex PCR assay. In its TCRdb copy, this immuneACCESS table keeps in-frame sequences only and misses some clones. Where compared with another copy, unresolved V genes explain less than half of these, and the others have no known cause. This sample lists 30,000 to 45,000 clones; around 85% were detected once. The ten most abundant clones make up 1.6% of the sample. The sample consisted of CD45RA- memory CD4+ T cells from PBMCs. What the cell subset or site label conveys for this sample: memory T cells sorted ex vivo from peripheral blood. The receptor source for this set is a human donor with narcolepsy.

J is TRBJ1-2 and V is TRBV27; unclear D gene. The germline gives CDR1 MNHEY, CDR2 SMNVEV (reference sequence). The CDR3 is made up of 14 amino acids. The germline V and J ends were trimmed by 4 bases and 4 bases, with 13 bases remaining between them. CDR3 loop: CASSSQTGSYGYTF. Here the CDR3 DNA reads TGTGCCAGCAGTTCCCAGACTGGCTCCTATGGCTACACCTTC.

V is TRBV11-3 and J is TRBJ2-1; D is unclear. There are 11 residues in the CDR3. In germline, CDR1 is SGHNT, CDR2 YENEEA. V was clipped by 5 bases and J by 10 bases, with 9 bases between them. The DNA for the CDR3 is TGTGCCAGCAGCCAGGAAAACGAGCAGTTCTTC. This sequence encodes CASSQENEQFF. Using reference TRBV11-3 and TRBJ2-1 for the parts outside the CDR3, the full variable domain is EAGVVQSPRYKIIEKKQPVAFWCNPISGHNTLYWYLQNLGQGPELLIRYENEEAVDDSQLPKDRFSAERLKGVDSTLKIQPAELGDSAVYLCASSQENEQFFGPGTRLTVL.

The CDR3 coding sequence is TGTGCCAGCAGCTTGGTCGGGGGAGCTGGCTACACCTTC. It is translated as CASSLVGGAGYTF. The chain couples TRBV5-4 to TRBJ1-2; possibly TRBD1 for D (5 bases). The germline gives CDR1 SGHNT, CDR2 YYREEE (reference sequence). The CDR3 totals 13 residues. Trimming left V 0 bases short and J 7 bases short, with 10 bases between.

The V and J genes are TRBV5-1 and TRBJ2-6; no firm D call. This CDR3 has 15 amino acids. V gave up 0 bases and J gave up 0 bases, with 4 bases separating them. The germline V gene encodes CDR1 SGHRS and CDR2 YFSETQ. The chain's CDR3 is CASSLANSGANVLTF. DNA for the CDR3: TGCGCCAGCAGCTTGGCTAACTCTGGGGCCAACGTCCTGACTTTC.

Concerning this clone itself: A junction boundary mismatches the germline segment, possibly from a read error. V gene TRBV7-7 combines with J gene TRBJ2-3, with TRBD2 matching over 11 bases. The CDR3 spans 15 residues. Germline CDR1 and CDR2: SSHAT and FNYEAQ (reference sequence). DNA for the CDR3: TGTGCTAGCAGCCCGACTAGCGGGGGCACAGATACGCAGTATTTT. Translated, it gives CASSPTSGGTDTQYF.

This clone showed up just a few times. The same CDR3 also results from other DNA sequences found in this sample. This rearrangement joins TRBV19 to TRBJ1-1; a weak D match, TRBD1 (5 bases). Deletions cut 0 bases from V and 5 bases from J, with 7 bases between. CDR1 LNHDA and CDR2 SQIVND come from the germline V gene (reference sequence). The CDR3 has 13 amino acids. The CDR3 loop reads CASSIEGETEAFF. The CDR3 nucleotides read TGTGCCAGTAGTATAGAAGGGGAAACTGAAGCTTTCTTT.

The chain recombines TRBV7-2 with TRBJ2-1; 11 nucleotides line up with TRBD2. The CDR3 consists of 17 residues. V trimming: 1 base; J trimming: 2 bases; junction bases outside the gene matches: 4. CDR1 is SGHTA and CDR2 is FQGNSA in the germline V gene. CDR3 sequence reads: CASSLGRLAGTYNEQFF. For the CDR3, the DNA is TGTGCCAGCAGCTTAGGTCGACTAGCGGGGACCTACAATGAGCAGTTCTTC.

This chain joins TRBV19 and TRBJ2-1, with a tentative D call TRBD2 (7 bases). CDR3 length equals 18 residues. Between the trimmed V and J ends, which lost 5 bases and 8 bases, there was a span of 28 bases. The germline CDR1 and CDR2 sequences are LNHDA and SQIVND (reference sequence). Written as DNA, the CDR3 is TGTGCCAGTAGTCCCCCGGGGGGTACGGGACAAAGGTACGATGAGCAGTTCTTC. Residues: CASSPPGGTGQRYDEQFF.

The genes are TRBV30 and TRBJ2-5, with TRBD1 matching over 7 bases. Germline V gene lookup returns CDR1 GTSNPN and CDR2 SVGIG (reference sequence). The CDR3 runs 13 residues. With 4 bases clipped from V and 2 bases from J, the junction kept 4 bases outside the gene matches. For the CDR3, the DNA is TGTGCCTGGAAGGTACAGGGGCAAGAGACCCAGTACTTC. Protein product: CAWKVQGQETQYF.

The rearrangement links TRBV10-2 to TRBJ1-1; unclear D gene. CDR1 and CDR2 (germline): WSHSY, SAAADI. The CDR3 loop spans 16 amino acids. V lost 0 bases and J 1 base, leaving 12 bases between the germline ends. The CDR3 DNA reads TGCGCCAGCAGTGAGTCTTATTGGGGTAGGAACACTGAAGCTTTCTTT. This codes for CASSESYWGRNTEAFF.

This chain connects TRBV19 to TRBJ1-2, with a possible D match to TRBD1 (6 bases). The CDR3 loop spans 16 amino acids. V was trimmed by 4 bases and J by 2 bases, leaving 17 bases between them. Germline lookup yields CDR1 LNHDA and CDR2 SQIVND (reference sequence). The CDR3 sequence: CASSNPGQPGNYGYTF. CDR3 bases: TGTGCCAGTAGTAACCCGGGACAACCCGGGAACTATGGCTACACCTTC.

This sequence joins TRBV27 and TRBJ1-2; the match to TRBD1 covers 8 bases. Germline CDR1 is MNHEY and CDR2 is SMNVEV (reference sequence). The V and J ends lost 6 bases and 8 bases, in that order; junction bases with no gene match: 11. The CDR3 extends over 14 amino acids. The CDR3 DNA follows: TGTGCCAGCAGCCCCTTGACAGGGGTAAGAGGCTACACCTTC. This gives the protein CASSPLTGVRGYTF.

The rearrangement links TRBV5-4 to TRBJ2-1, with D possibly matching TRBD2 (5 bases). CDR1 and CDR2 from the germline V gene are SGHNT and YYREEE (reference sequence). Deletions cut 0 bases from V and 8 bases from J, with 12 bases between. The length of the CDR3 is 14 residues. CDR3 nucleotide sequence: TGTGCCAGCAGCTTGGCCGAGGGTCGACATGAGCAGTTCTTC. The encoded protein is CASSLAEGRHEQFF.

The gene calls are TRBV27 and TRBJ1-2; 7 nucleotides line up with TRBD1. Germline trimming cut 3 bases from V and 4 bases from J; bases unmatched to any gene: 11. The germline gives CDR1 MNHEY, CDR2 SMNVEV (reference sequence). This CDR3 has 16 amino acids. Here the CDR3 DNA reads TGTGCCAGCAGTTTTGGGGGCGGAGGGGGCGGCTATGGCTACACCTTC. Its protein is CASSFGGGGGGYGYTF.

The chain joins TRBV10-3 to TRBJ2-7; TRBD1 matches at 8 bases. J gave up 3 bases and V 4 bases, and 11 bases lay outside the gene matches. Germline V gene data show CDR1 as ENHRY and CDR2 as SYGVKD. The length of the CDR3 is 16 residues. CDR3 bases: TGTGCCATCAGTGGACCCAGGGGGCGCGGGGTCTACGAGCAGTACTTC. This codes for CAISGPRGRGVYEQYF.

CDR3: CASSLRPRGTELSGELFF. The CDR3 DNA is TGTGCCAGCAGCTTAAGGCCGCGGGGGACAGAGCTCTCCGGGGAGCTGTTTTTT. V and J are TRBV7-8 and TRBJ2-2, with D possibly being TRBD1 or TRBD2 (7 bases each). CDR1 is SGHVS and CDR2 is FQNEAQ in the germline V gene. The ends were cut back, 2 bases at V and 6 bases at J, with 22 bases in the middle. The CDR3 totals 18 residues.

This chain's CDR3 is CASSLRSGGSGELFF. CDR3 coding DNA: TGTGCCAGCAGCTTAAGGTCAGGGGGTTCCGGGGAGCTGTTTTTT. The rearrangement joins TRBV7-2 to TRBJ2-2; 7 nucleotides align to TRBD1. The CDR3 has 15 residues. Germline CDR1 SGHTA, CDR2 FQGNSA. J was trimmed by 6 bases and V by 2 bases; bases with no gene match: 6.

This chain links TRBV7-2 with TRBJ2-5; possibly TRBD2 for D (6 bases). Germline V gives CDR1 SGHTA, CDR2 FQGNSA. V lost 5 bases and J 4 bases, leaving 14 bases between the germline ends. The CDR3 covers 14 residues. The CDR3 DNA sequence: TGTGCCAGCAGCCGGGACTTTTCCAGAGAGACCCAGTACTTC. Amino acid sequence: CASSRDFSRETQYF. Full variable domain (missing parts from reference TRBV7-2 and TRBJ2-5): GAGVSQSPSNKVTEKGKDVELRCDPISGHTALYWYRQSLGQGLEFLIYFQGNSAPDKSGLPSDRFSAERTGGSVSTLTIQRTQQEDSAVYLCASSRDFSRETQYFGPGTRLLVL.

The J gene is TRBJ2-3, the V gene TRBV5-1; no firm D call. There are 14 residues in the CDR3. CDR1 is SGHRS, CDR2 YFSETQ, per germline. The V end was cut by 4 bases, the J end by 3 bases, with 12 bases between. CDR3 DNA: TGCGCCAGCAGCCCGGCCCCGGCGACAGATACGCAGTATTTT. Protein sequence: CASSPAPATDTQYF. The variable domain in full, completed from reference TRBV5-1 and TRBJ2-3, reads KAGVTQTPRYLIKTRGQQVTLSCSPISGHRSVSWYQQTPGQGLQFLFEYFSETQRNKGNFPGRFSGRQFSNSRSEMNVSTLELGDSALYLCASSPAPATDTQYFGPGTRLTVL.

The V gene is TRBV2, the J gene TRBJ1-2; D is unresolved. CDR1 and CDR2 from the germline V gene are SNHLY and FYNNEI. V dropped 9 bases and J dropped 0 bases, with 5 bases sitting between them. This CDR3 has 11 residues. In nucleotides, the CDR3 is TGTGCCAGTAGAGCTAACTATGGCTACACCTTC. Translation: CASRANYGYTF.

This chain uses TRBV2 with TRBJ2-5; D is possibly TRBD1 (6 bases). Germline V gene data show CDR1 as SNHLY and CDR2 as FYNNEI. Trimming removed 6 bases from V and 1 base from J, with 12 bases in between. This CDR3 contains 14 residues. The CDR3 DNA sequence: TGTGCCAGCAGCACACTGGGGGCCCAAGAGACCCAGTACTTC. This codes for CASSTLGAQETQYF. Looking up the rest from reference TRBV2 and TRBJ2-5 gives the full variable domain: EPEVTQTPSHQVTQMGQEVILRCVPISNHLYFYWYRQILGQKVEFLVSFYNNEISEKSEIFDDQFSVERPDGSNFTLKIRSTKLEDSAMYFCASSTLGAQETQYFGPGTRLLVL.

CDR3 nucleotide sequence: TGCGCCAGCAGCACACAGAGCTCGGGTGAAAAACTGTTTTTT. Protein product: CASSTQSSGEKLFF. The V call is TRBV5-1, the J call TRBJ1-4; no reliable D call. The CDR3 spans 14 residues. Germline V lookup: CDR1 SGHRS, CDR2 YFSETQ. Deletions cut 4 bases from V and 7 bases from J, with 14 bases between. Full variable domain (outside the CDR3, taken from reference TRBV5-1 and TRBJ1-4): KAGVTQTPRYLIKTRGQQVTLSCSPISGHRSVSWYQQTPGQGLQFLFEYFSETQRNKGNFPGRFSGRQFSNSRSEMNVSTLELGDSALYLCASSTQSSGEKLFFGSGTQLSVL.

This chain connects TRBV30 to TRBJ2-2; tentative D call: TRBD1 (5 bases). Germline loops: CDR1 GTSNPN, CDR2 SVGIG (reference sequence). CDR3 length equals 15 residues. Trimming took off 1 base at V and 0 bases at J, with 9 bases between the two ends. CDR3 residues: CAWSGTRPNTGELFF. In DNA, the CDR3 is TGTGCCTGGAGTGGGACACGGCCGAACACCGGGGAGCTGTTTTTT.

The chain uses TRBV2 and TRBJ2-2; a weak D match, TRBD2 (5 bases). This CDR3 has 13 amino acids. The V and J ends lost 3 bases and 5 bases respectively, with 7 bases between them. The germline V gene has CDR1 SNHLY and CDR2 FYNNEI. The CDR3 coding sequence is TGTGCCAGCAGTGAGTGGAGGACCGGGGAGCTGTTTTTT. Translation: CASSEWRTGELFF. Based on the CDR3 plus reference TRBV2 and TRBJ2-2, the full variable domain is EPEVTQTPSHQVTQMGQEVILRCVPISNHLYFYWYRQILGQKVEFLVSFYNNEISEKSEIFDDQFSVERPDGSNFTLKIRSTKLEDSAMYFCASSEWRTGELFFGEGSRLTVL.

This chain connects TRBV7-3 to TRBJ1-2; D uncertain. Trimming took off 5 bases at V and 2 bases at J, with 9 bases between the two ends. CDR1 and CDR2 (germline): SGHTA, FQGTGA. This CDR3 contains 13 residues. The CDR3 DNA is TGTGCCAGCAGCCCTGACAAGAACTATGGCTACACCTTC. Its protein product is CASSPDKNYGYTF.

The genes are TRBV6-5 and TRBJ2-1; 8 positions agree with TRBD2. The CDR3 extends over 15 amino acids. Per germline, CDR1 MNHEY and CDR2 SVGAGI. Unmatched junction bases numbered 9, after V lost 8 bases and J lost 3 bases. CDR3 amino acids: CASLPSGGVYNEQFF. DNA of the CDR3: TGTGCCAGCTTACCCAGCGGGGGTGTCTACAATGAGCAGTTCTTC.

The CDR3 is CASARPPGEQYF. Written as DNA, the CDR3 is TGTGCCAGCGCGAGACCGCCGGGCGAGCAGTACTTC. The gene calls are TRBV7-6 and TRBJ2-7; D not resolved. The V gene's germline CDR1 is SGHVS and CDR2 FNYEAQ. With 8 bases removed from V and 6 bases from J, the gap between germline ends came to 14 bases. CDR3 length: 12 residues.

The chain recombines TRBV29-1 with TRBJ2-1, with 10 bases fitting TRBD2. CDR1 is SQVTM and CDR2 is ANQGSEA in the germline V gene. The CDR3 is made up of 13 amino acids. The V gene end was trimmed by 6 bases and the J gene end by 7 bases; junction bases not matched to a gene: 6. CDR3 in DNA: TGCAGCGTCCGGGGTAGCGGGGGGAATGAGCAGTTCTTC. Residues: CSVRGSGGNEQFF.

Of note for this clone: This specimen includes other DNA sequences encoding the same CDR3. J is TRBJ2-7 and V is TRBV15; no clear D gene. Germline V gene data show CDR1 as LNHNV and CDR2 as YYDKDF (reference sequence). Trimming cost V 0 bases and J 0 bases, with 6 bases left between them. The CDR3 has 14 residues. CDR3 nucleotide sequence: TGTGCCACCAGCAGAGATAGGAGCTCCTACGAGCAGTACTTC. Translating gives CATSRDRSSYEQYF.

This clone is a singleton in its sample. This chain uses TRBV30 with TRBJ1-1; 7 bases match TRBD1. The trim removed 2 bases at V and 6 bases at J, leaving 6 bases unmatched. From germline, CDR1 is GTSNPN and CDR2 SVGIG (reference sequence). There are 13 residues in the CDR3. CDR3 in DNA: TGTGCCTGGAGTTTGACAGGGAGGGCTGAAGCTTTCTTT. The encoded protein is CAWSLTGRAEAFF.

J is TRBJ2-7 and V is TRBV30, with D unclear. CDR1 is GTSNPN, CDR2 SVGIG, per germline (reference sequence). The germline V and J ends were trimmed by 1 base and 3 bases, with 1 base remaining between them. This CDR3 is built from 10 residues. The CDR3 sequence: CAWSDYEQYF. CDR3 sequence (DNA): TGTGCCTGGAGTGACTACGAGCAGTACTTC.

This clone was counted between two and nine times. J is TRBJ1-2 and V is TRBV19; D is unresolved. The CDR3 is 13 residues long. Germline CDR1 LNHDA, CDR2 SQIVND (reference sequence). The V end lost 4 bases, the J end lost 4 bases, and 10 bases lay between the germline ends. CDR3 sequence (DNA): TGTGCCAGTAGTAGAGATACCTCCTATGGCTACACCTTC. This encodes CASSRDTSYGYTF.